This T cell receptor (beta chain) was identified in a study of T cells in Graves' hyperthyroidism and ophthalmopathy. The ends lost 4 bases at V and 3 bases at J; junction bases unmatched: 5. The CDR3 consists of 15 residues. Germline V gene sequence: CDR1 SEHNR, CDR2 FQNEAQ (reference sequence). This clonotype was detected only a few times. Amplified TCR beta CDR3 regions derived from RNA transcripts. The primer set for the first-round RT-PCR of the TCR CDR3 was HTBI. TCRdb independently ran MiXCR on the multiplex PCR reads; one entry per CDR3 protein. The sample gives around 400,000 distinct CDR3 sequences, less than 20% of which show up once; 25% to 35% is in the top ten.

This TCR derives from a woman younger than 35 with Graves' hyperthyroidism that later progressed to Graves' ophthalmopathy. The chain uses TRBV7-9 and TRBJ1-1; 10 nucleotides match TRBD1. The sequencing sample was made of blood. CDR3 residues: CASSYDRGRDTEAFF. For the CDR3, the DNA is TGTGCCAGCAGCTATGACAGGGGGCGAGACACTGAAGCTTTCTTT.